This is a list of T cell receptor beta chains from one sample in a study of immune characterization of retroperitoneal liposarcoma. TCRdb re-called the PCR reads through MiXCR, storing one row per CDR3 protein. Found here are 2,500 to 3,500 distinct CDR3 sequences, roughly 39% of them singletons; the top ten hold almost 40%. Source material: tumor tissue. The source of these receptors is a male donor with retroperitoneal liposarcoma. Each CDR3 is given with its conserved first and last residue. The D gene is left open where the match is weak. Expanded clones get a size class; other rows say once, few or many, or leave the size out.

size	V	D	J	DNA	CDR3
-	TRBV3-1	-	TRBJ1-2	TGTGCCAGCAGCCAAGATGTGGCAGGGGCTGACCGTGGCTACACCTTC	CASSQDVAGADRGYTF
-	TRBV6-1	-	TRBJ2-5	TGTGCCAGCAGTGGTGGGGGAGGGGGGGGCGGGACCCAGTACTTC	CASSGGGGGGGTQYF
-	TRBV7-6	TRBD1	TRBJ2-2	TGTGCCAGCAGCAGCTCCGGGACAGCGAACACCGGGGAGCTGTTTTTT	CASSSSGTANTGELFF
-	TRBV6-6	TRBD2	TRBJ2-1	TGTGCCAGCAGTTACTCGGGACTAGCGGGAGTATATAATGAGCAGTTCTTC	CASSYSGLAGVYNEQFF
-	TRBV11-2	-	TRBJ2-1	TGTGCCAGCAGCTTAGAACGATGGAATGAGCAGTTCTTC	CASSLERWNEQFF
-	TRBV6-1	-	TRBJ2-1	TGTGCCAGCAGTCCGATCGAGGGCCACAATGAGCAGTTCTTC	CASSPIEGHNEQFF
few	TRBV12-3/TRBV12-4	TRBD2	TRBJ2-2	TGTGCCAGCAGCCTAGGGAGGGTCGCGAACACCGGGGAGCTGTTTTTT	CASSLGRVANTGELFF
medium-sized	TRBV6-1	-	TRBJ2-1	TGTGCCAGCAGTGAAAAGGGTTCCTACAATGAGCAGTTCTTC	CASSEKGSYNEQFF
-	TRBV6-1	TRBD2	TRBJ2-7	TGTGCCAGCAGTTCGGACGGGGGGGAGCAGTACTTC	CASSSDGGEQYF
-	TRBV18	-	TRBJ2-1	TGTGCCAGCTCACCTGAGCGGCGGCAGGGCCACGGGGAGTTCTTC	CASSPERRQGHGEFF
-	TRBV6-4	TRBD1	TRBJ2-1	TGTGCCAGCAGTGACTCTGAGGACAGGGTTAATGAGCAGTTCTTC	CASSDSEDRVNEQFF
once	TRBV6-6	-	TRBJ1-1	TGTGCCAGCAGTTACCCGGTCACTGAAGCTTTCTTT	CASSYPVTEAFF
-	TRBV12-3/TRBV12-4	-	TRBJ2-7	TGTGCCAGCAGTTTCGGGACTGGCTCCTACGAGCAGTACTTC	CASSFGTGSYEQYF
-	TRBV7-2	-	TRBJ1-1	TGTGCCAGCAGCCCGCACCGGGGGACTGAAGCTTTCTTT	CASSPHRGTEAFF
medium-sized	TRBV12-5	-	TRBJ1-5	TGTGCTAGTGGTTTGGCTCAGCCCCAGCATTTT	CASGLAQPQHF
-	TRBV19	-	TRBJ1-5	TGTGCCAGTAGTACCGGGGGAGGAAATCAGCCCCAGCATTTT	CASSTGGGNQPQHF
medium-sized	TRBV12-3/TRBV12-4	-	TRBJ2-1	TGTGCCAGCAGTAGGTTCGGGTCGGATGAGCAGTTCTTC	CASSRFGSDEQFF
few	TRBV7-6	-	TRBJ2-3	TGTGCCAGCAGCTTAATCAGCCAGGGAAGGGCAGATACGCAGTATTTT	CASSLISQGRADTQYF
medium-sized	TRBV7-2	-	TRBJ2-5	TGTGCCAGCAACCTGCTCAGCTCCCAAGAGACCCAGTACTTC	CASNLLSSQETQYF
-	TRBV6-1	-	TRBJ2-5	TGTGCCAGCAGGGGGGCGAGAGAGACCCAGTACTTC	CASRGARETQYF
-	TRBV4-1	TRBD2	TRBJ2-1	TGCGCCAGCAGCCAAGTCCTAGCGGGAGGGAACTACGAGCAGTTCTTC	CASSQVLAGGNYEQFF
few	TRBV25-1	TRBD1	TRBJ2-2	TGTGCCAGCAGCGACAGGGGGGACACCGGGGAGCTGTTTTTT	CASSDRGDTGELFF